This T cell receptor beta chain stems from a study of control samples from healthy donors and cancer patients. The CDR3 runs 13 residues. The V end lost 3 bases, the J end lost 4 bases, and 9 bases lay between the germline ends. Measured with immunoSEQ multiplex PCR; TCRdb has only the in-frame clones, and not every one. The repertoire holds about 120,000 clones, with about 89% as singletons. The sequence was collected from a man aged 45 to 65 in good health. The sequencing sample was made of blood. The chain has TRBV12-3 or TRBV12-4 and TRBJ2-5; tentatively, D is TRBD1 (6 bases). The CDR3 DNA reads TGTGCCAGCAGTTTTACAGGGCGAGAGACCCAGTACTTC. Its protein is CASSFTGRETQYF.